The 29 T cell receptor beta chains in this list originate from one sample, sequenced in a study of cytomegalovirus exposure and HLA in healthy donors. Amplification used 60 Vbeta primers and 13 Jbeta primers. Some clones are missing from TCRdb's copy, which holds only in-frame ones; the method was immunoSEQ multiplex PCR. The data show 140,000 to 150,000 clones, roughly 74% seen once. Source material: PBMCs. Receptors were obtained from a woman aged 18-29 years in good health and CMV-seropositive.

This clone has a handful of counts. CDR3 bases: TGCGCCAGCAGCTCGGGACTACCCCACGGCCATGAGCAGTTCTTC. Its translation: CASSSGLPHGHEQFF. This chain connects TRBV5-1 to TRBJ2-1; 7 nucleotides agree with TRBD2. This CDR3 comprises 15 residues. V shed 3 bases and J 8 bases; nucleotides not matched to a gene: 11. Germline V gene data show CDR1 as SGHRS and CDR2 as YFSETQ.

This sequence joins TRBV27 and TRBJ1-2; TRBD1 aligns across 7 bases. The CDR3 consists of 12 residues. From germline, CDR1 is MNHEY and CDR2 SMNVEV (reference sequence). Unmatched junction bases numbered 4, after V lost 5 bases and J lost 7 bases. The CDR3 DNA reads TGTGCCAGCAGTCAACAGGGGTTTGGCTACACCTTC. Amino acids: CASSQQGFGYTF.

The CDR3 protein is CASSVTGIYNQPQHF. For the CDR3, the DNA is TGTGCCAGTAGTGTTACCGGGATCTACAATCAGCCCCAGCATTTT. The rearrangement links TRBV19 to TRBJ1-5; D gene unclear. The V gene lost 5 bases and the J gene lost 3 bases, with 14 bases spanning the gap. The CDR3 consists of 15 residues. The germline V gene encodes CDR1 LNHDA and CDR2 SQIVND (reference sequence). Using reference TRBV19 and TRBJ1-5 for the parts outside the CDR3, the full variable domain is DGGITQSPKYLFRKEGQNVTLSCEQNLNHDAMYWYRQDPGQGLRLIYYSQIVNDFQKGDIAEGYSVSREKKESFPLTVTSAQKNPTAFYLCASSVTGIYNQPQHFGDGTRLSIL.

The rearrangement uses TRBV6-6 and TRBJ1-3; no definite D call. Germline V gene sequence: CDR1 MNHNY, CDR2 SVGAGI (reference sequence). V lost 0 bases and J lost 4, with 4 bases in between. The CDR3 consists of 13 residues. The CDR3 DNA is TGTGCCAGCAGTTACTCTTCGGGAAACACCATATATTTT. Translating it yields CASSYSSGNTIYF.

This clone showed up just a few times. The chain carries TRBV9 and TRBJ2-2; D perhaps matches TRBD1 (6 bases). The CDR3 is 15 amino acids. Trimming took off 1 base at V and 5 bases at J, with 12 bases between the two ends. CDR1 is SGDLS, CDR2 YYNGEE, per germline. The CDR3 spells CASSVSGVVTGELFF. DNA of the CDR3: TGTGCCAGCAGCGTATCAGGGGTTGTGACCGGGGAGCTGTTTTTT.

The chain combines TRBV15 with TRBJ2-2; maybe TRBD2 (5 bases). The CDR3 loop spans 16 amino acids. Germline V gene data show CDR1 as LNHNV and CDR2 as YYDKDF (reference sequence). V dropped 0 bases and J dropped 0 bases, with 8 bases sitting between them. In nucleotides, the CDR3 is TGTGCCACCAGCAGAGAGGGGAGATCGAACACCGGGGAGCTGTTTTTT. Residues: CATSREGRSNTGELFF.

This clone was observed a few times. The J gene is TRBJ1-5, the V gene TRBV19; D gene unclear. Looked up from germline, CDR1 is LNHDA and CDR2 is SQIVND (reference sequence). Between the trimmed V and J ends, which lost 4 bases and 0 bases, there was a span of 16 bases. This CDR3 contains 17 residues. CDR3 protein: CASSSPPGRNSNQPQHF. CDR3 bases: TGTGCCAGTAGTAGCCCCCCGGGTCGGAATAGCAATCAGCCCCAGCATTTT.

The chain joins TRBV5-6 to TRBJ1-1, with D possibly being TRBD1 (6 bases). This CDR3 spans 14 amino acids. CDR1 SGHDT and CDR2 YYEEEE come from the germline V gene. Trimming stripped 0 bases from V and 3 bases from J, with 9 bases between. CDR3 DNA: TGTGCCAGCAGCTTGGGGGGGCGATACACTGAAGCTTTCTTT. Its translation: CASSLGGRYTEAFF.

The chain employs TRBV5-1 and TRBJ2-1; 14 bases are shared with TRBD2. Trimming took 1 base from V and 6 from J; bases not matched to a gene: 6. This CDR3 is 17 amino acids long. CDR1 and CDR2 from the germline V gene are SGHRS and YFSETQ. This CDR3 reads CASSLPMTSGGANEQFF. The CDR3 DNA reads TGCGCCAGCAGCTTGCCCATGACTAGCGGGGGGGCCAATGAGCAGTTCTTC.

The chain couples TRBV5-5 to TRBJ1-1; D possibly corresponds to TRBD1 (6 bases). CDR3 size: 15 residues. V was cut by 3 bases and J by 5 bases, with 17 bases left in between. Germline CDR1 and CDR2: SGHKS and YYEKEE (reference sequence). The CDR3 region has the DNA TGTGCCAGCAGCTCCACCGGACAGTTGGGGACTGAAGCTTTCTTT. As protein: CASSSTGQLGTEAFF.

The chain is built from TRBV7-2 and TRBJ1-2; tentative D call: TRBD1 (6 bases). V dropped 5 bases and J dropped 8 bases, with 21 bases sitting between them. The CDR3 spans 15 residues. Per germline, CDR1 SGHTA and CDR2 FQGNSA. This CDR3 is CASSPTQGNIGGYTF. In DNA form, the CDR3 reads TGTGCCAGCAGCCCCACACAGGGTAATATTGGGGGCTACACCTTC.

The rearrangement joins TRBV7-9 to TRBJ2-2, with TRBD2 matching 7 bases. Germline CDR1 and CDR2: SEHNR and FQNEAQ (reference sequence). The J segment lost 6 bases and the V segment lost 11 bases, leaving 15 bases of the junction unmatched. The CDR3 length is 15 residues. CDR3 loop: CARREGGVKAGELFF. In DNA, the CDR3 is TGTGCCCGTAGGGAGGGAGGGGTTAAGGCCGGGGAGCTGTTTTTT. The full variable domain, its missing parts supplied by reference TRBV7-9 and TRBJ2-2, is DTGVSQNPRHKITKRGQNVTFRCDPISEHNRLYWYRQTLGQGPEFLTYFQNEAQLEKSRLLSDRFSAERPKGSFSTLEIQRTEQGDSAMYLCARREGGVKAGELFFGEGSRLTVL.

This clone was detected only a few times. The chain recombines TRBV5-1 with TRBJ2-7; the match to TRBD1 covers 8 bases. This CDR3 comprises 15 residues. CDR1 is SGHRS and CDR2 is YFSETQ in the germline V gene. The J segment lost 2 bases and the V segment lost 2 bases, leaving 6 bases of the junction unmatched. In nucleotides, the CDR3 is TGCGCCAGCAGCTTACCGGACAGGGCCACCTACGAGCAGTACTTC. This encodes CASSLPDRATYEQYF.

The chain employs TRBV6-1 and TRBJ1-2; maybe TRBD1 (5 bases). Per the germline V gene, CDR1 is MNHNS and CDR2 is SASEGT. Trimming cost V 0 bases and J 4 bases, with 9 bases left between them. The CDR3 spans 14 residues. For the CDR3, the DNA is TGTGCCAGCAGTGAAGCACAGGCTTCCTATGGCTACACCTTC. It encodes CASSEAQASYGYTF.

The CDR3 region has the DNA TGTGCCAGCAGCTGGGGCCCGAACACCGGGGAGCTGTTTTTT. It codes for CASSWGPNTGELFF. This sequence joins TRBV6-5 and TRBJ2-2; possibly TRBD1 for D (5 bases). The length of the CDR3 is 14 residues. Germline loops: CDR1 MNHEY, CDR2 SVGAGI. V shed 6 bases and J shed 0 bases, with 8 bases lying between them.

The V gene is TRBV18, the J gene TRBJ1-4, with D unclear. CDR1 is KGHSH and CDR2 is LQKENI in the germline V gene. There are 13 residues in the CDR3. Deletions cut 1 base from V and 7 bases from J, with 7 bases between. This CDR3 is CASSPRVAEKLFF. The CDR3 nucleotides read TGTGCCAGCTCACCACGAGTTGCTGAAAAACTGTTTTTT.

This rearrangement joins TRBV5-1 to TRBJ1-1; D is ambiguous. This CDR3 comprises 16 residues. Trimming stripped 1 base from V and 3 bases from J, with 16 bases between. CDR1 and CDR2 (germline): SGHRS, YFSETQ. The CDR3 sequence: CASSLSLGSRDTEAFF. CDR3 coding DNA: TGCGCCAGCAGCTTGTCTTTGGGGAGCCGGGACACTGAAGCTTTCTTT.

The chain joins TRBV5-4 to TRBJ2-5, with D possibly TRBD1 on 6 matching bases. CDR3 size: 15 residues. Germline lookup yields CDR1 SGHNT and CDR2 YYREEE (reference sequence). Trimming cost V 0 bases and J 6 bases, with 15 bases left between them. The CDR3 loop is CASSLAIQGGKTQYF. The CDR3, as DNA: TGTGCCAGCAGCTTGGCAATACAGGGTGGAAAGACCCAGTACTTC. Full variable domain (rest looked up from reference TRBV5-4 and TRBJ2-5): ETGVTQSPTHLIKTRGQQVTLRCSSQSGHNTVSWYQQALGQGPQFIFQYYREEENGRGNFPPRFSGLQFPNYSSELNVNALELDDSALYLCASSLAIQGGKTQYFGPGTRLLVL.

The CDR3 reads CASSPAGLSYEQYF. The DNA for the CDR3 is TGTGCCAGCAGCCCCGCTGGCCTTTCCTACGAGCAGTACTTC. The rearrangement joins TRBV7-6 to TRBJ2-7; no reliable D call. Germline V CDR1 and CDR2: SGHVS, FNYEAQ. The CDR3 extends over 14 amino acids. V was shortened by 5 bases and J by 1 base, with 12 bases between the two germline ends.

The V gene is TRBV20-1, the J gene TRBJ1-1, with D maybe TRBD1 (6 bases). V gave up 5 bases and J gave up 5 bases, with 9 bases separating them. CDR1 DFQATT and CDR2 SNEGSKA come from the germline V gene (reference sequence). CDR3 length: 11 residues. In DNA, the CDR3 is TGCAGTGCTTACAGGGTTACTGAAGCTTTCTTT. It is translated as CSAYRVTEAFF.

The rearrangement joins TRBV29-1 to TRBJ2-3; 11 bases are a match to TRBD2. Looked up from germline, CDR1 is SQVTM and CDR2 is ANQGSEA. J lost 1 base, V lost 7 bases, and 7 bases had no gene match. The CDR3 totals 15 residues. The CDR3 region has the DNA TGCAGCGCGTCCCCGACTAGCGGGGGCACAGATACGCAGTATTTT. This sequence encodes CSASPTSGGTDTQYF.

This clone was counted once. The rearrangement links TRBV27 to TRBJ2-2, with 8 bases identical to TRBD2. This CDR3 has 16 amino acids. The V and J ends lost 1 base and 1 base, in that order; junction bases with no gene match: 2. The germline CDR1 and CDR2 sequences are MNHEY and SMNVEV (reference sequence). CDR3 protein: CASSLFLAGNTGELFF. The CDR3 bases are TGTGCCAGCAGTTTATTCCTAGCGGGGAACACCGGGGAGCTGTTTTTT.

The V call is TRBV5-4, the J call TRBJ1-4; tentative D call: TRBD1 (5 bases). The CDR3 is 12 residues long. Germline V gene lookup returns CDR1 SGHNT and CDR2 YYREEE (reference sequence). Trimming stripped 4 bases from V and 8 bases from J, with 9 bases between. The CDR3 coding sequence is TGTGCCAGCAGCCCCGGGGGAGAAAAACTGTTTTTT. Translated: CASSPGGEKLFF.

V usage is TRBV4-3 and J usage is TRBJ1-6; TRBD1 aligns across 8 bases. Trimming cost V 0 bases and J 9 bases; bases outside gene matches: 10. Germline V lookup: CDR1 LGHNA, CDR2 YSLEER. The CDR3 sequence is 17 residues long. The CDR3 coding sequence is TGCGCCAGCAGCCAAGATCTTTACGGACAGGGTACTTCACCCCTCCACTTT. This sequence encodes CASSQDLYGQGTSPLHF.

As DNA, the CDR3 is TGTGCCAGCAGCTACGGACTAGCGGGGGGCCGTTCTCAGAATACGCAGTATTTT. Its protein is CASSYGLAGGRSQNTQYF. V usage is TRBV9 and J usage is TRBJ2-3; 14 nucleotides line up with TRBD2. Trimming removed 4 bases from V and 7 bases from J; junction bases left unmatched: 14. CDR3 length equals 18 residues. Germline V CDR1 and CDR2: SGDLS, YYNGEE.

A single count supports this clone. The chain combines TRBV5-1 with TRBJ2-7, with D possibly matching TRBD2 (5 bases). CDR3 size: 14 residues. V lost 0 bases and J lost 2, with 9 bases in between. Germline V gene data show CDR1 as SGHRS and CDR2 as YFSETQ. The CDR3, as DNA: TGCGCCAGCAGCTTGGTGGGAGAGACCTACGAGCAGTACTTC. It encodes CASSLVGETYEQYF.

The gene calls are TRBV11-2 and TRBJ1-6, with 9 nucleotides matching TRBD1. V dropped 3 bases and J dropped 7; count of bases not matched to a gene: 4. The CDR3 runs to 15 residues. Germline loops: CDR1 SGHAT, CDR2 FQNNGV. CDR3 DNA sequence: TGTGCCAGCAGCTTCGGGACAGGGAGAAATTCACCCCTCCACTTT. Translated, it gives CASSFGTGRNSPLHF.

The chain is built from TRBV25-1 and TRBJ2-3; a possible D gene is TRBD1 (6 bases). CDR1 is MGHDK, CDR2 SYGVNS, per germline. The CDR3 contains 15 residues. Trimming stripped 2 bases from V and 3 bases from J, with 12 bases between. The CDR3 is CASSEKGHSTDTQYF. CDR3 coding DNA: TGTGCCAGCAGTGAAAAGGGACATAGTACAGATACGCAGTATTTT.

This clone was seen a few times. The chain recombines TRBV2 with TRBJ2-2; a possible D gene is TRBD1 (5 bases). V gave up 7 bases and J gave up 4 bases, with 16 bases separating them. The CDR3 has 15 amino acids. Germline loops: CDR1 SNHLY, CDR2 FYNNEI. The CDR3 DNA reads TGTGCCAGCAAACTACAGGCCGAGGTCACCGGGGAGCTGTTTTTT. Its translation: CASKLQAEVTGELFF.